This is a list of T cell receptor beta chains from one sample in a study of shared clonotypes between healthy human individuals. Repertoires were generated with immunoSEQ multiplex PCR, while TCRdb's copy carries only in-frame clones and drops some. The sample comprises approximately 720,000 clones, less than 80% of which are singletons, and 1.8% rests with the top ten. The sample taken for sequencing was memory CD4+ T cells sorted from blood. Receptor source: a woman in her twenties or thirties in good health. Both conserved end residues are part of each CDR3. The D gene is left open where the match is weak. Expanded clones get a size class; other rows say once, few or many, or leave the size out.

13	TRBJ1-1	TRBV29-1	TRBD1	.	CSGKLTGIPEAFF	TGCAGCGGCAAACTGACAGGGATTCCTGAAGCTTTCTTT
14	TRBJ1-5	TRBV9	.	.	CASSVGKTNQPQHF	TGTGCCAGCAGCGTAGGGAAGACCAATCAGCCCCAGCATTTT
10	TRBJ1-3	TRBV30	.	.	CAWGGNTIYF	TGTGCCTGGGGGGGAAACACCATATATTTT
16	TRBJ2-1	TRBV4-2	TRBD2	once	CASSQAAGDIFSGLFF	TGTGCCAGCAGCCAAGCGGCGGGAGACATATTTTCGGGGTTGTTCTTC
12	TRBJ1-2	TRBV7-9	TRBD1	few	CASSLGDSGYTF	TGTGCCAGCAGCTTAGGGGACAGTGGCTACACCTTC
15	TRBJ2-1	TRBV18	.	.	CASSYQVTSYNEQFF	TGTGCCAGCTCATATCAGGTTACTTCCTACAATGAGCAGTTCTTC
11	TRBJ2-7	TRBV10-3	.	.	CAISETYEQYF	TGTGCCATCAGTGAGACTTACGAGCAGTACTTC
16	TRBJ1-1	TRBV7-8	TRBD1	.	CASSWSGTGANTEAFF	TGTGCCAGCAGCTGGTCCGGGACAGGGGCGAACACTGAAGCTTTCTTT
15	TRBJ2-1	TRBV5-4	.	.	CASSLGLGGRNEQFF	TGTGCCAGCAGCTTGGGACTAGGTGGGCGCAATGAGCAGTTCTTC
15	TRBJ2-7	TRBV11-2	TRBD2	.	CASSFPTSGSHEQYF	TGTGCCAGCAGCTTTCCCACTAGCGGGAGCCACGAGCAGTACTTC
13	TRBJ1-2	TRBV6-5	.	few	CAHRQAPGYGYTF	TGTGCCCACAGACAGGCCCCGGGCTATGGCTACACCTTC
15	TRBJ2-3	TRBV2	TRBD1	.	CASRVQGASTDTQYF	TGTGCCAGCAGGGTACAGGGGGCTAGCACAGATACGCAGTATTTT
14	TRBJ2-2	TRBV28	.	.	CASRPQGFGGELFF	TGTGCCAGCAGACCCCAGGGTTTCGGCGGGGAGCTGTTTTTT
15	TRBJ2-3	TRBV15	.	.	CATSTGRRGTDTQYF	TGTGCCACCAGCACCGGACGGCGTGGCACAGATACGCAGTATTTT
16	TRBJ1-3	TRBV6-1	.	.	CASSEGIEVAGNTIYF	TGTGCCAGCAGTGAAGGAATAGAGGTGGCAGGAAACACCATATATTTT
16	TRBJ2-7	TRBV30	.	.	CAWSPGWGGNSYEQYF	TGTGCCTGGAGTCCCGGGTGGGGCGGGAACTCCTACGAGCAGTACTTC
12	TRBJ2-1	TRBV5-1	.	.	CASSPGGGEQFF	TGCGCCAGCAGCCCCGGAGGCGGGGAGCAGTTCTTC
14	TRBJ1-1	TRBV28	.	.	CASSSYRVYTEAFF	TGTGCCAGCAGTTCCTACAGGGTGTACACTGAAGCTTTCTTT
15	TRBJ1-1	TRBV30	.	.	CAWIPGLRRARGAFF	TGTGCCTGGATCCCGGGCCTCAGACGAGCTAGGGGTGCTTTCTTT
13	TRBJ2-7	TRBV28	.	few	CASSLPMVYEQYF	TGTGCCAGCAGTTTACCCATGGTCTACGAGCAGTACTTC
12	TRBJ2-7	TRBV29-1	.	.	CSVVQVGYEQYF	TGCAGCGTTGTGCAGGTGGGTTACGAGCAGTACTTC
10	TRBJ2-5	TRBV7-9	.	.	CASSAETQYF	TGTGCCAGCAGCGCAGAGACCCAGTACTTC
15	TRBJ1-4	TRBV27	.	.	CASRLAGIANEKLFF	TGTGCCAGCAGACTAGCTGGGATAGCTAATGAAAAACTGTTTTTT
15	TRBJ1-1	TRBV2	.	.	CASKKGTRGNTEAFF	TGTGCCAGCAAAAAGGGGACAAGGGGGAACACTGAAGCTTTCTTT
15	TRBJ2-1	TRBV5-1	TRBD2	.	CASSPSSGGYNEQFF	TGCGCCAGCAGCCCCTCTAGCGGGGGTTACAATGAGCAGTTCTTC
15	TRBJ2-2	TRBV19	.	.	CASSIQGTNTGELFF	TGTGCCAGTAGTATCCAGGGCACGAACACCGGGGAGCTGTTTTTT
18	TRBJ2-5	TRBV14	.	.	CASSQGSSSGLLSGTQYF	TGTGCCAGCAGCCAAGGATCGTCCAGCGGGTTGTTGTCGGGGACCCAGTACTTC
13	TRBJ2-7	TRBV29-1	TRBD2	once	CSVSGRLHYEQYF	TGCAGCGTCAGCGGGAGGCTACACTACGAGCAGTACTTC
14	TRBJ2-7	TRBV25-1	TRBD1	.	CASSAGTENHEQYF	TGTGCCAGCAGCGCCGGGACAGAGAACCACGAGCAGTACTTC
15	TRBJ2-1	TRBV6-4	TRBD2	.	CASGTSGSSYNEQFF	TGTGCCAGCGGCACTAGCGGAAGCTCCTACAATGAGCAGTTCTTC
14	TRBJ1-1	TRBV4-2	.	.	CASSQGRSNTEAFF	TGTGCCAGCAGCCAAGGAAGGTCGAACACTGAAGCTTTCTTT
14	TRBJ2-7	TRBV19	.	.	CASSSVGISYEQYF	TGTGCCAGTAGTAGTGTCGGGATCTCCTACGAGCAGTACTTC
16	TRBJ1-1	TRBV19	TRBD1	few	CASSIRTGAQNTEAFF	TGTGCCAGTAGTATCCGGACAGGGGCCCAGAACACTGAAGCTTTCTTT
15	TRBJ2-7	TRBV27	.	.	CASSFKRGTSYEQYF	TGTGCCAGCAGTTTTAAAAGGGGGACCTCCTACGAGCAGTACTTC
12	TRBJ2-3	TRBV6-6	.	once	CASSYSKKTQYF	TGTGCCAGCAGTTACTCGAAGAAAACGCAGTATTTT